This T cell receptor beta chain was documented in a study of shared clonotypes between healthy human individuals. V lost 5 bases and J lost 7, with 15 bases in between. Germline CDR1 is SGHTA and CDR2 is FQGNSA. This CDR3 has 13 residues. Measured with immunoSEQ multiplex PCR; TCRdb has only the in-frame clones, and not every one. Among under 600,000 clones listed, 97% were seen once. V gene TRBV7-2 combines with J gene TRBJ2-7; D is unresolved. The source material was naive CD4+ T cells sorted from blood. Specified subset: CD45RA+ positively selected. This TCR was sampled from a woman in her 30s in good health. CDR3 in DNA: TGTGCCAGCAGCCCGCGACCAGACTGGGAGCAGTACTTC. Residues: CASSPRPDWEQYF.